These 26 T cell receptor beta chains were all obtained from the same sample, sequenced in a study of radiotherapy plus CTLA-4 blockade in lung cancer. Here immunoSEQ multiplex PCR was the method, and the copy in TCRdb shows in-frame clones only, minus some. The table includes about 87,000 clones, approximately 86% detected once. Material: peripheral blood, obtained from a patient treated with radiotherapy plus ipilimumab. The receptor source for this set is a human donor with non-small cell lung cancer that progressed on radiotherapy plus ipilimumab.

For this clone: The same CDR3 can be traced to other DNA sequences in this sample. The CDR3, as DNA: TGTGCCATCAGCGGGGGGTATGGCTACACCTTC. It specifies CAISGGYGYTF. V usage is TRBV10-3 and J usage is TRBJ1-2, with D tentatively TRBD1 (5 bases). The V gene lost 6 bases and the J gene lost 5 bases, with 7 bases spanning the gap. Per the germline V gene, CDR1 is ENHRY and CDR2 is SYGVKD. This CDR3 is built from 11 residues.

This chain's CDR3 is CASSEIPQGSTDTQYF. CDR3 bases: TGTGCCAGCAGTGAGATTCCCCAGGGGAGCACAGATACGCAGTATTTT. The chain uses TRBV6-1 and TRBJ2-3; tentative D call: TRBD1 (6 bases). Germline CDR1 MNHNS, CDR2 SASEGT. V was cut by 3 bases and J by 0 bases, with 13 bases left in between. This CDR3 has 16 amino acids.

V usage is TRBV7-2 and J usage is TRBJ2-3; D might be TRBD2 (6 bases). This CDR3 is built from 14 residues. Germline V CDR1 and CDR2: SGHTA, FQGNSA. V was clipped by 8 bases and J by 2 bases, with 14 bases between them. The CDR3 coding sequence is TGTGCCAGCCGGGGGATACTTCTCACAGATACGCAGTATTTT. This gives the protein CASRGILLTDTQYF.

The rearrangement links TRBV14 to TRBJ2-3; 12 bases fit TRBD2. CDR3 size: 16 residues. Germline trimming cut 4 bases from V and 0 bases from J; bases unmatched to any gene: 2. CDR1 and CDR2 from the germline V gene are SGHDN and FVKESK. The CDR3 spells CASSRGLAGSTDTQYF. The CDR3 nucleotides are TGTGCCAGCAGCCGCGGACTAGCGGGGAGCACAGATACGCAGTATTTT.

Turning to this clone: This CDR3 is also generated by other DNA sequences in the sample. The chain joins TRBV5-1 to TRBJ2-2; TRBD2 might be the D (5 bases). This CDR3 contains 18 residues. Germline lookup yields CDR1 SGHRS and CDR2 YFSETQ. V lost 0 bases and J 2 bases, leaving 17 bases between the germline ends. The CDR3 DNA reads as TGCGCCAGCAGCTTGGGGGTAAGAGGGCCCTCCAACACCGGGGAGCTGTTTTTT. Translation gives CASSLGVRGPSNTGELFF.

This clone was observed a handful of times. V and J are TRBV2 and TRBJ2-7; 8 nucleotides line up with TRBD1. CDR3 length equals 14 residues. J lost 3 bases, V lost 4 bases, and 5 bases had no gene match. Germline V gene sequence: CDR1 SNHLY, CDR2 FYNNEI. The CDR3 protein is CASSALGQDYEQYF. CDR3 nucleotides: TGTGCCAGCAGTGCATTGGGACAGGACTACGAGCAGTACTTC.

This rearrangement joins TRBV18 to TRBJ1-5; D call uncertain. Germline V gene data show CDR1 as KGHSH and CDR2 as LQKENI. The CDR3 is made up of 14 amino acids. Trimming left V 2 bases short and J 1 base short, with 6 bases between. CDR3 protein: CASSPGVSNQPQHF. The CDR3 nucleotides read TGTGCCAGCTCACCAGGGGTAAGCAATCAGCCCCAGCATTTT.

This chain uses TRBV5-6 with TRBJ1-2; D unresolved. In germline, CDR1 is SGHDT, CDR2 YYEEEE. This CDR3 is 14 amino acids long. V was cut by 2 bases and J by 7 bases, with 15 bases left in between. The CDR3 loop is CASSFLVSGSGYTF. For the CDR3, the DNA is TGTGCCAGCAGCTTTCTGGTGTCCGGGAGTGGCTACACCTTC.

The chain combines TRBV5-1 with TRBJ1-5; 10 nucleotides line up with TRBD1. The CDR3 totals 15 residues. Germline lookup yields CDR1 SGHRS and CDR2 YFSETQ. V dropped 5 bases and J dropped 0; count of bases not matched to a gene: 2. The CDR3 DNA is TGCGCCAGCAGTCGGACAGGGGGTAGCAATCAGCCCCAGCATTTT. Protein product: CASSRTGGSNQPQHF.

The chain carries TRBV30 and TRBJ1-6, with 10 positions matching TRBD1. After removal of 8 bases from V and 8 bases from J, the junction contained 3 bases not matched to a gene. Germline values: CDR1 GTSNPN, CDR2 SVGIG (reference sequence). The CDR3 has 12 amino acids. Here the CDR3 DNA reads TGTGCCCCCGGACAGGGGGATTCACCCCTCCACTTT. The encoded protein is CAPGQGDSPLHF.

This clone was observed a single time. The gene calls are TRBV15 and TRBJ1-5; D remains unclear. Germline V gene sequence: CDR1 LNHNV, CDR2 YYDKDF (reference sequence). The CDR3 consists of 14 residues. The V gene lost 3 bases and the J gene lost 0 bases, with 6 bases spanning the gap. The CDR3: CATSSLPSNQPQHF. The CDR3 DNA is TGTGCCACCAGCAGTCTACCTAGCAATCAGCCCCAGCATTTT.

DNA for the CDR3: TGCGCCAGCAGCTCAGGGACAGACGCTGAAGCTTTCTTT. This gives the protein CASSSGTDAEAFF. The rearrangement uses TRBV5-1 and TRBJ1-1; 7 nucleotides agree with TRBD1. The junction had 5 bases not matched to a gene; V was cut back by 3 bases and J by 6 bases. The CDR3 consists of 13 residues. Per germline, CDR1 SGHRS and CDR2 YFSETQ.

The chain has TRBV13 and TRBJ2-7, with D possibly being TRBD1 or TRBD2 (5 bases each). CDR1 is PRHDT and CDR2 is FYEKMQ in the germline V gene (reference sequence). Trimming cost V 5 bases and J 4 bases, with 15 bases left between them. This CDR3 is built from 14 residues. This CDR3 is CASSLRGEWYEQYF. As DNA, the CDR3 is TGTGCCAGCAGCCTAAGAGGGGAGTGGTACGAGCAGTACTTC.

This clone has a single count. The J gene is TRBJ2-7, the V gene TRBV9; TRBD1 aligns across 9 bases. The J segment lost 5 bases and the V segment lost 1 base, leaving 4 bases of the junction unmatched. Looked up from germline, CDR1 is SGDLS and CDR2 is YYNGEE. The CDR3 spans 14 residues. CDR3 sequence: CASSVRDRDNEQYF. The DNA for the CDR3 is TGTGCCAGCAGCGTACGGGACAGGGATAACGAGCAGTACTTC.

V and J are TRBV19 and TRBJ1-1; D is uncertain. The V end lost 6 bases, the J end lost 4 bases, and 9 bases lay between the germline ends. CDR3 length equals 12 residues. The germline CDR1 and CDR2 sequences are LNHDA and SQIVND (reference sequence). In DNA, the CDR3 is TGTGCCAGTAGGGGTTTGGGCACTGAAGCTTTCTTT. Translated, it gives CASRGLGTEAFF.

This rearrangement joins TRBV12-2 to TRBJ2-7; the listed D gene, TRBD2, was not tested against the DNA. TRBV12-2 is recorded as a pseudogene. This CDR3 has 12 residues. The chain's CDR3 is CASRLGPFKQYF. The CDR3 region has the DNA TGTGCAAGTCGCTTAGGTCCGTTTAAGCAGTACTTC.

The table lists this clone with a count of one. V usage is TRBV28 and J usage is TRBJ2-4, with a weak D call TRBD1 (5 bases). This CDR3 is 21 amino acids long. With 2 bases removed from V and 0 bases from J, the gap between germline ends came to 26 bases. CDR1 MDHEN and CDR2 SYDVKM come from the germline V gene. For the CDR3, the DNA is TGTGCCAGCAGTTTACTTCTAGGGGCTCCGCCCGACCTGCTAGCCAAAAACATTCAGTACTTC. Its translation is CASSLLLGAPPDLLAKNIQYF. The full variable domain, in which reference TRBV28 and TRBJ2-4 provide the parts outside the CDR3, is DVKVTQSSRYLVKRTGEKVFLECVQDMDHENMFWYRQDPGLGLRLIYFSYDVKMKEKGDIPEGYSVSREKKERFSLILESASTNQTSMYLCASSLLLGAPPDLLAKNIQYFGAGTRLSVL.

The chain uses TRBV11-3 and TRBJ2-1, with 11 bases lining up with TRBD2. From germline, CDR1 is SGHNT and CDR2 YENEEA. V trimming: 5 bases; J trimming: 8 bases; junction bases outside the gene matches: 11. This CDR3 is 16 amino acids long. For the CDR3, the DNA is TGTGCCAGCAGCAACATCCTAGCGGGGGGCTTCCATGAGCAGTTCTTC. Amino acid sequence: CASSNILAGGFHEQFF. The whole variable domain, remainder taken from reference TRBV11-3 and TRBJ2-1, is EAGVVQSPRYKIIEKKQPVAFWCNPISGHNTLYWYLQNLGQGPELLIRYENEEAVDDSQLPKDRFSAERLKGVDSTLKIQPAELGDSAVYLCASSNILAGGFHEQFFGPGTRLTVL.

This rearrangement joins TRBV4-2 to TRBJ1-5; 7 nucleotides align to TRBD1. Germline-derived CDR1 and CDR2 are LGHNA and YNFKEQ. This CDR3 spans 16 amino acids. Unmatched junction bases numbered 3, after V lost 0 bases and J lost 1 base. CDR3 residues: CASSQEQTGSNQPQHF. The CDR3 DNA is TGTGCCAGCAGCCAAGAGCAGACAGGGAGCAATCAGCCCCAGCATTTT.

This rearrangement joins TRBV7-2 to TRBJ2-1; D is possibly TRBD1 (6 bases). The ends were cut back, 1 base at V and 8 bases at J, with 12 bases in the middle. The germline V gene encodes CDR1 SGHTA and CDR2 FQGNSA. This CDR3 contains 14 residues. In DNA form, the CDR3 reads TGTGCCAGCAGCTTAGACCAGGGGCGCGATGAGCAGTTCTTC. It codes for CASSLDQGRDEQFF.

The rearrangement joins TRBV27 to TRBJ2-5; D call uncertain. Trimming removed 2 bases at V and 5 bases at J, with 15 bases between. CDR3 length: 15 amino acids. The germline gives CDR1 MNHEY, CDR2 SMNVEV (reference sequence). The CDR3 nucleotides read TGTGCCAGCAGTTTAATGGTCCGCGGCCGGGAGACCCAGTACTTC. As protein: CASSLMVRGRETQYF.

The chain has TRBV2 and TRBJ1-1, with D tentatively TRBD1 (5 bases). There are 13 residues in the CDR3. The V and J ends lost 4 bases and 1 base respectively, with 7 bases between them. CDR1 SNHLY and CDR2 FYNNEI come from the germline V gene. The CDR3 region has the DNA TGTGCCAGCAGTGCGGGACCGAACACTGAAGCTTTCTTT. It is translated as CASSAGPNTEAFF.

The chain joins TRBV27 to TRBJ1-4; TRBD1 agrees at 8 bases. The V segment lost 6 bases and the J segment 4 bases; nucleotides outside the gene matches: 7. There are 15 residues in the CDR3. CDR1 is MNHEY, CDR2 SMNVEV, per germline (reference sequence). The CDR3: CASRGRGHINEKLFF. DNA of the CDR3: TGTGCCAGCAGAGGCAGGGGGCATATTAATGAAAAACTGTTTTTT.

This chain connects TRBV28 to TRBJ1-1, with D uncertain. There are 11 residues in the CDR3. The germline V gene encodes CDR1 MDHEN and CDR2 SYDVKM. The CDR3 region is CASKYSSEAFF. CDR3 DNA sequence: TGTGCTTCAAAATACAGTTCAGAAGCTTTCTTT.

The chain is built from TRBV28 and TRBJ2-7; no clear D. Germline V CDR1 and CDR2: MDHEN, SYDVKM. The CDR3 extends over 14 amino acids. Trimming pared 6 bases from V and 4 bases from J, leaving 16 bases between. The CDR3 bases are TGTGCCAGCAGCCAATCCCACAACCCGTACGAGCAGTACTTC. The encoded protein is CASSQSHNPYEQYF.

The V call is TRBV6-6, the J call TRBJ1-5; D is uncertain. The ends were cut back, 4 bases at V and 7 bases at J, with 11 bases in the middle. Germline CDR1 MNHNY, CDR2 SVGAGI (reference sequence). CDR3 length: 13 amino acids. The DNA for the CDR3 is TGTGCCAGCAGTTTCGGACTTCGGCAGCCCCAGCATTTT. It encodes CASSFGLRQPQHF.